This is a list of T cell receptor beta chains from one sample in a study of cytomegalovirus exposure and HLA in healthy donors. This table comes from immunoSEQ multiplex PCR, and its TCRdb copy is limited to in-frame clones, with some not included. Of more than 100,000 clones detected, about 86% appear once; the ten largest clones hold around 5.5%. Material: PBMCs. Receptor source: a woman aged 25-40 years in good health and CMV-seronegative. CDR3s include the opening cysteine and the closing phenylalanine or tryptophan. D genes are given only for firm matches. Clone size is stated in some rows and not others, as once, few, many or a class when expanded.

. TRBJ2-1 . TRBV5-1 15 CASSLASRGRGEQFF TGCGCCAGCAGCTTGGCTTCCCGGGGTCGGGGAGAGCAGTTCTTC
. TRBJ1-5 . TRBV7-2 15 CASSFQGSPGQPQHF TGTGCCAGCAGCTTTCAGGGCTCTCCAGGTCAGCCCCAGCATTTT
TRBD1 TRBJ2-2 few TRBV19 17 CASKGDSVTSNTGELFF TGTGCCAGTAAGGGGGACAGCGTAACCTCGAACACCGGGGAGCTGTTTTTT
TRBD1 TRBJ1-1 . TRBV10-3 12 CAISGTGLEAFF TGTGCCATCAGTGGGACAGGGCTTGAAGCTTTCTTT
. TRBJ2-1 . TRBV28 15 CASSRSSASYNEQFF TGTGCCAGCAGTCGTTCTAGCGCCTCCTACAATGAGCAGTTCTTC
TRBD1 TRBJ2-4 . TRBV5-1 14 CASSLGTVQNIQYF TGCGCCAGCAGCCTCGGGACAGTCCAAAACATTCAGTACTTC
. TRBJ1-5 few TRBV6-1 16 CASSEYRTDSNQPQHF TGTGCCAGCAGTGAATACAGAACGGATAGCAATCAGCCCCAGCATTTT
. TRBJ1-4 few TRBV4-1 15 CASSQDRTTNEKLFF TGCGCCAGCAGCCAAGACAGAACAACTAATGAAAAACTGTTTTTT
. TRBJ1-5 . TRBV15 14 CATSQQGAGQPQHF TGTGCCACCAGCCAACAGGGAGCGGGGCAGCCCCAGCATTTT
. TRBJ2-3 . TRBV7-3 12 CASSLSGDTQYF TGTGCCAGCAGCTTGAGCGGGGATACGCAGTATTTT
. TRBJ2-3 . TRBV19 13 CASKNPEGDTQYF TGTGCCAGTAAAAACCCAGAGGGTGATACGCAGTATTTT
TRBD1 TRBJ2-7 . TRBV14 15 CASSLWTGRSYEQYF TGTGCCAGCAGCTTGTGGACAGGGAGGAGCTACGAGCAGTACTTC
. TRBJ2-1 . TRBV4-3 17 CASSQDRTRGLYNEQFF TGCGCCAGCAGCCAAGACCGGACTCGTGGCCTATACAATGAGCAGTTCTTC